The 27 T cell receptor beta chains below all came from one sample that was sequenced in a study of T cell repertoires in cytomegalovirus infection. Each CDR3 protein gets one entry after TCRdb re-called the reads with MiXCR. Among about 920,000 distinct CDR3 sequences listed, 30% to 40% were seen once. For these receptors, no antigen is known. The source material was cultured CD8+ T cells from PBMCs, sampled from culture after CMV antigen stimulation. These receptors originate from a human donor in good health (CMV status not recorded). Some clones in this sample may be carry-over from other donors' samples.

This chain connects TRBV29-1 to TRBJ1-1, with TRBD1 as a possible D gene (5 bases). Germline lookup yields CDR1 SQVTM and CDR2 ANQGSEA. The CDR3 has 11 residues. V lost 1 base, J lost 13 bases, and 13 bases lay in between. The CDR3 sequence is CSVEGGGTGFF. In nucleotides, the CDR3 is TGCAGCGTTGAAGGGGGAGGGACGGGTTTCTTT.

This clonotype has more than one count but fewer than ten. J is TRBJ2-7 and V is TRBV20-1; perhaps TRBD1 as D (6 bases). CDR3 length: 14 amino acids. V was shortened by 6 bases and J by 0 bases, with 15 bases between the two germline ends. From germline, CDR1 is DFQATT and CDR2 SNEGSKA (reference sequence). The CDR3 nucleotides read TGCAGTGCGGAGGTTCAGGACAGCTCCTACGAGCAGTACGTC. Translation gives CSAEVQDSSYEQYV.

The table lists this clonotype with many counts. V gene TRBV7-9 combines with J gene TRBJ1-1, with D unclear. Germline lookup yields CDR1 SEHNR and CDR2 FQNEAQ (reference sequence). The CDR3 is 11 residues long. V was trimmed by 8 bases and J by 4 bases, leaving 8 bases between them. The chain's CDR3 is CASYWGTEAFF. CDR3 nucleotide sequence: TGTGCCAGCTACTGGGGCACTGAAGCTTTCTTT. Drawing the rest from reference TRBV7-9 and TRBJ1-1, the complete variable domain is DTGVSQNPRHKITKRGQNVTFRCDPISEHNRLYWYRQTLGQGPEFLTYFQNEAQLEKSRLLSDRFSAERPKGSFSTLEIQRTEQGDSAMYLCASYWGTEAFFGQGTRLTVV.

This chain uses TRBV6-2 or TRBV6-3 with TRBJ2-5, with TRBD1 identical over 11 bases. CDR1 MNHEY and CDR2 SVGEGT come from the germline V gene. The CDR3 length is 23 residues. V lost 0 bases, J lost 4 bases, and 25 bases stayed unmatched. This chain's CDR3 is CASSYSIKITRQTGQGAGETQYF. As DNA, the CDR3 is TGTGCCAGCAGTTACTCGATAAAGATAACGCGCCAAACTGGACAGGGGGCCGGAGAGACCCAGTACTTC.

This chain uses TRBV7-6 with TRBJ2-3; TRBD2 aligns across 11 bases. The CDR3 is 20 residues long. Trimming removed 1 base from V and 5 bases from J; junction bases left unmatched: 17. The germline gives CDR1 SGHVS, CDR2 FNYEAQ. CDR3 coding DNA: TGTGCCAGCAGCTTAGTGGGACTAGCGGAGGGCCCTCCTCGCGGAGATACGCAGTATTTT. Translation gives CASSLVGLAEGPPRGDTQYF.

This clonotype was seen only a few times. J is TRBJ1-4 and V is TRBV27; D unresolved. Germline V CDR1 and CDR2: MNHEY, SMNVEV (reference sequence). The length of the CDR3 is 13 residues. V gave up 2 bases and J gave up 7 bases, with 8 bases separating them. The CDR3 reads CASSLTLSEKLFF. The CDR3 DNA follows: TGTGCCAGCAGTTTAACCTTGAGTGAAAAACTGTTTTTT.

The rearrangement uses TRBV28 and TRBJ1-2, with 8 nucleotides matching TRBD1. Germline loops: CDR1 MDHEN, CDR2 SYDVKM. This CDR3 spans 12 amino acids. V dropped 5 bases and J dropped 8; count of bases not matched to a gene: 4. CDR3 DNA: TGTGCCAGCAGTCGCAGGGGGCAAGGCTACACCTTC. It is translated as CASSRRGQGYTF.

The chain employs TRBV28 and TRBJ2-7; 10 bases are shared with TRBD1. This CDR3 has 17 amino acids. Germline V gene data show CDR1 as MDHEN and CDR2 as SYDVKM. Trimming at V came to 6 bases and at J to 0 bases, leaving 11 bases not matched to a gene. The CDR3 bases are TGTGCCAGCAGCCCCGGGACAGGGGCCCCCGGCTCCTACGAGCAGTACGTC. Protein product: CASSPGTGAPGSYEQYV.

The chain has TRBV28 and TRBJ2-7; TRBD1 agrees at 8 bases. This CDR3 is 12 amino acids long. V was clipped by 5 bases and J by 6 bases; unmatched bases: 3. Looked up from germline, CDR1 is MDHEN and CDR2 is SYDVKM. The CDR3 here is CASSRTGIEQYV. The CDR3 nucleotides read TGTGCCAGCAGTCGGACAGGGATCGAGCAGTACGTC.

The chain is built from TRBV14 and TRBJ2-1; perhaps TRBD2 as D (6 bases). Germline CDR1 is SGHDN and CDR2 is FVKESK. The CDR3 is made up of 16 amino acids. V was shortened by 3 bases and J by 2 bases, with 14 bases between the two germline ends. Here the CDR3 reads CASSQAGPITYNEQFF. The CDR3 nucleotides read TGTGCCAGCAGCCAGGCGGGGCCTATAACCTACAATGAGCAGTTCTTC.

In its sample, this clonotype was seen once. A much more abundant neighbour one base away suggests this may be a read error. The chain joins TRBV7-8 to TRBJ2-3, with 11 bases that match TRBD2. CDR3 length equals 19 residues. The germline gives CDR1 SGHVS, CDR2 FQNEAQ. The CDR3 DNA follows: TGTGCCAGCAGCACCTTTCTAGCGGGGGGTCATCCTAGCACAGATATGCAGTATTTT. Translating it yields CASSTFLAGGHPSTDMQYF. Full variable domain (rest looked up from reference TRBV7-8 and TRBJ2-3): GAGVSQSPRYKVAKRGQDVALRCDPISGHVSLFWYQQALGQGPEFLTYFQNEAQLDKSGLPSDRFFAERPEGSVSTLKIQRTQQEDSAVYLCASSTFLAGGHPSTDMQYFGPGTRLTVL.

The CDR3 spells CASSLGSSGASYNEQFF. The CDR3 DNA sequence: TGTGCCAGCAGCTTAGGGTCTAGCGGGGCCTCCTACAATGAGCAGTTCTTC. The chain has TRBV7-9 and TRBJ2-1; 9 bases align to TRBD2. Germline trimming cut 1 base from V and 0 bases from J; bases unmatched to any gene: 4. Germline V lookup: CDR1 SEHNR, CDR2 FQNEAQ (reference sequence). The CDR3 totals 17 residues.

The chain combines TRBV6-2 or TRBV6-3 with TRBJ1-6, with D unresolved. Trimming removed 8 bases at V and 10 bases at J, with 9 bases between. The CDR3 contains 11 residues. Germline loops: CDR1 MNHEY, CDR2 SVGEGT. Here the CDR3 DNA reads TGTGCCAGCGGACTGGGGTCACCCCTCCACTTT. It specifies CASGLGSPLHF.

The rearrangement joins TRBV19 to TRBJ1-5, with D unresolved. This CDR3 spans 14 amino acids. Germline V gives CDR1 LNHDA, CDR2 SQIVND (reference sequence). V dropped 11 bases and J dropped 3 bases, with 17 bases sitting between them. CDR3 sequence: CAGGFSLPNQPQHF. DNA for the CDR3: TGTGCCGGCGGTTTTTCGCTTCCCAATCAGCCCCAGCATTTT. Drawing the rest from reference TRBV19 and TRBJ1-5, the complete variable domain is DGGITQSPKYLFRKEGQNVTLSCEQNLNHDAMYWYRQDPGQGLRLIYYSQIVNDFQKGDIAEGYSVSREKKESFPLTVTSAQKNPTAFYLCAGGFSLPNQPQHFGDGTRLSIL.

In this sample, this clonotype turned up many times. V gene TRBV7-8 combines with J gene TRBJ1-4; D gene ambiguous. With 1 base removed from V and 10 bases from J, the gap between germline ends came to 13 bases. The V gene's germline CDR1 is SGHVS and CDR2 FQNEAQ. The CDR3 is 14 residues long. The CDR3 loop reads CASSLDTALGKLFF. CDR3 sequence (DNA): TGTGCCAGCAGCTTAGATACCGCCCTGGGAAAACTGTTTTTT.

CDR3 nucleotide sequence: TGTGCCAGCAGCTCCGATGTGGATCAGCCCCAGCATTTT. This sequence encodes CASSSDVDQPQHF. V and J are TRBV9 and TRBJ1-5; D remains ambiguous. The germline V gene has CDR1 SGDLS and CDR2 YYNGEE. V was cut by 4 bases and J by 5 bases, with 10 bases left in between. The CDR3 extends over 13 amino acids.

The V call is TRBV6-6, the J call TRBJ1-4; a weak D match, TRBD1 (5 bases). Germline CDR1 reads MNHNY; CDR2 reads SVGAGI (reference sequence). This CDR3 spans 16 amino acids. V lost 0 bases and J 4 bases, leaving 12 bases between the germline ends. The CDR3 here is CASSYSMERGNEKLFF. CDR3 DNA sequence: TGTGCCAGCAGTTACTCGATGGAGAGGGGTAATGAAAAACTGTTTTTT.

The rearrangement joins TRBV6-2 or TRBV6-3 to TRBJ2-7; no clear D. Trimming cost V 2 bases and J 4 bases, with 15 bases left between them. Germline V CDR1 and CDR2: MNHEY, SVGEGT. This CDR3 region has 15 residues. This CDR3 is CASSYGSHSSYEQYV. In nucleotides, the CDR3 is TGTGCCAGCAGTTACGGTAGTCACAGCTCTTACGAGCAGTACGTC.

This clonotype was found many times. The CDR3 nucleotides read TGTGCCAGCAGCTTAGGTCGGGCCGGGTCCGCTGAAGCTTTCTTT. Protein sequence: CASSLGRAGSAEAFF. The V call is TRBV7-8, the J call TRBJ1-1; D ambiguous. CDR1 is SGHVS and CDR2 is FQNEAQ in the germline V gene. V was cut by 1 base and J by 6 bases, with 15 bases left in between. CDR3 length: 15 residues.

This clonotype was seen more than once but under ten times. The J gene is TRBJ2-5, the V gene TRBV6-1; 7 bases fit TRBD2. V shed 10 bases and J 4 bases; nucleotides not matched to a gene: 9. CDR1 and CDR2 from the germline V gene are MNHNS and SASEGT. The CDR3 has 13 residues. The CDR3: CATTGSGGETQYF. The CDR3 DNA reads TGTGCCACCACGGGGTCGGGGGGAGAGACCCAGTACTTC.

This clonotype occurred many times. The rearrangement links TRBV7-2 to TRBJ1-5, with D tentatively TRBD1 (6 bases). The CDR3 covers 17 residues. CDR1 and CDR2 (germline): SGHTA, FQGNSA. V lost 1 base and J 2 bases, leaving 15 bases between the germline ends. For the CDR3, the DNA is TGTGCCAGCAGCTTAGGCCCAGGGGAGTATGGCAATCAGCCCCAGCATTTT. This codes for CASSLGPGEYGNQPQHF.

There are a few counts of this clonotype. The CDR3 DNA follows: TGTGCTTCCAAGGGGGGGCTAGATAGCAATCAGCCCCAGCATTTT. Protein sequence: CASKGGLDSNQPQHF. This chain connects TRBV5-5 to TRBJ1-5; D is perhaps TRBD1 (6 bases). CDR3 length: 15 amino acids. CDR1 is SGHKS and CDR2 is YYEKEE in the germline V gene (reference sequence).

As concerns this clonotype: Being one base from a much bigger clone, this may be a read error. The V and J genes are TRBV5-8 and TRBJ1-1; possibly TRBD1 for D (6 bases). The germline V and J ends were trimmed by 0 bases and 0 bases, with 18 bases remaining between them. Germline lookup yields CDR1 SGHTS and CDR2 YDEGEE. CDR3 length equals 18 residues. As DNA, the CDR3 is TGTGCCAGCAGCTTGGGAGCAGGGGTAGGGTGGGTGAACACTGAAGCTTTCTTT. This sequence encodes CASSLGAGVGWVNTEAFF.

V is TRBV7-4 and J is TRBJ1-6; 10 bases match TRBD1. Germline V gene data show CDR1 as SGHVT and CDR2 as SQSDAQ. The CDR3 covers 15 residues. J lost 7 bases, V lost 5 bases, and 5 bases had no gene match. The CDR3 protein is CASSPPGQGNSPLHF. The CDR3 nucleotides read TGTGCCAGCAGCCCCCCGGGACAGGGGAATTCACCCCTCCACTTT.

CDR3 DNA: TGCGCCAGCAGCTTGGCCGGGACAGGGGGTAACACTGAAGCTTTCTTT. As protein: CASSLAGTGGNTEAFF. This sequence joins TRBV5-1 and TRBJ1-1; 11 nucleotides match TRBD1. V gave up 0 bases and J gave up 2 bases; unmatched junction bases: 3. This CDR3 region has 16 residues. Germline V CDR1 and CDR2: SGHRS, YFSETQ.

This clonotype was found many times. The chain uses TRBV7-9 and TRBJ2-5; D might be TRBD1 (5 bases). The V end was cut by 6 bases, the J end by 0 bases, with 8 bases between. Germline CDR1 and CDR2: SEHNR and FQNEAQ (reference sequence). CDR3 length: 13 amino acids. As DNA, the CDR3 is TGTGCCAGCAGTCCGACAGACCAAGAGACCCAGTACTTC. Its protein product is CASSPTDQETQYF.

This clonotype was seen a handful of times. CDR3: CASGSTNPTGEYGYTF. CDR3 DNA sequence: TGCGCCAGCGGATCAACCAATCCTACAGGGGAGTATGGCTACACCTTC. The chain employs TRBV5-1 and TRBJ1-2, with 7 bases matching TRBD1. After removal of 7 bases from V and 5 bases from J, the junction contained 17 bases not matched to a gene. The CDR3 is 16 amino acids. Per germline, CDR1 SGHRS and CDR2 YFSETQ.